This T cell receptor beta chain was documented in a study of human T cells and chemical hapten exposure (dated by TCRdb to the early 2020s). Background for the entire study: For sensitization, 2% DPC in acetone was applied to a roughly 2 cm by roughly 2 cm area of upper inner arm skin. For TCR sequencing, blood came from approximately 29 alopecia patients at anywhere from one to four time points (pre-sensitization, 2, 6 and 24 weeks). In alopecia patients, the study followed how the peripheral blood TCR repertoire changed in vivo over primary and secondary sensitization to diphenylcyclopropenone (DPC), a hapten. Patient blood was sampled pre-sensitization (week 0) and at 2, 6 and about 24 weeks after DPC sensitization. The libraries were sequenced as a pool, and the TCR yield per sample differed mostly because of small variations in library volumes within the pool. Throughout the roughly 26-week study period, patients were also given weekly therapeutic DPC doses on the scalp. The patient cohort, mostly female, included alopecia areata with under or over 50% scalp involvement, alopecia totalis and alopecia universalis. Patch testing on the upper back used Finn chambers containing 0.01% DPC, with scoring done after 6 days according to International Contact Dermatitis Research Group standards.

This clonotype was picked up a small number of times. Its antigen is not yet known. No base-level quality is on record; no much larger clone is a single base apart. Libraries were made using RACE. The listed sequencing device is NextSeq 500. Library preparation attached unique molecular identifiers to individual cDNA molecules for quantitative, reproducible TCR counting. From each blood RNA sample, both TCR alpha and TCR beta chains were sequenced. The original methods were these. The median number of TCRs per sample was approximately 98,000, ranging from about 20,000 to 700,000. V, J and CDR3 annotation of the TCR reads was performed with the Decombinator software suite. For the PS versus PT1 abundance plots, all samples were subsampled to the same number of TCRs (28,000). TCRs were defined as expanded if absent before sensitization and observed at least eight times at the 2-week time point. TCRdb took the public reads, trimmed them with fastp at Q25, ran MiXCR for clone calling and kept in-frame beta chains. All rows with the same CDR3 protein become a single entry with the most common DNA and genes. The V and J calls come from TCRdb's annotation, not from the publication. The sample table contains around 120,000 distinct CDR3 sequences; only one count was recorded for roughly 15% of them. The ten largest account for 0.92% of the sample.

Broader findings and caveats from the paper: Because all patients had alopecia, a presumed autoimmune disease, the immune response of the patients might differ from that of healthy individuals. The number of TCRs above 1 in 1000 frequency did not change with DPC sensitization; there was no evidence of global repertoire structure alterations. After repeated subsampling, changes were observed in the strength of the expansion versus patch-test correlation and in the threshold at which the correlation became significant. Expanded TCRs formed significantly more large CDR3 similarity clusters than pre-sensitization or healthy control sets, consistent with antigen-driven responses. Patch test score was positively correlated with the number of PT1 expanded TCRs, with significance at thresholds 8, 16 and 32 but not at 4.

Taken with the paper, the label for time point translates to: patch test 1, 2 weeks after DPC sensitization. According to the study, the label for this sample's treatment or condition signals: therapeutic diphenylcyclopropenone sensitization with weekly scalp DPC. At each patch-test visit, blood was drawn before the patch test was applied. Patients were considered eligible if aged 18 to 70, diagnosed with alopecia and deemed suitable for DPC therapy, and patients were excluded if pregnant. Unfractionated whole blood was collected in Tempus Blood RNA tubes, and total RNA was extracted from that blood. V is reduced by 6 bases and J by 1 base, leaving a spacing of 9 bases between them. The CDR3 covers 14 residues, taking in both the cysteine and the phenylalanine. The only DNA kept is the CDR3, 42 bases in frame from the first base. CDR1 SNHLY and CDR2 FYNNEI were looked up in the germline V gene.

The receptor was derived from a man younger than 30 with alopecia areata. Some clones in this sample may be carry-over from other donors' samples. The specimen was whole blood, collected in connection with sensitization to the hapten diphenylcyclopropenone (DPC). The sequence joins TRBV2 to TRBJ2-2; the D gene is perhaps TRBD1, from 5 matching bases. The CDR3 in this case is CASRQTGNTGELFF. At the DNA level, the sequence is TGTGCCAGCAGACAAACAGGGAACACCGGGGAGCTGTTTTTT.